The 6 T cell receptor beta chains given below trace back to one sample, sequenced in a study of cytomegalovirus exposure and HLA in healthy donors. The primer mix had 60 Vbeta and 13 Jbeta primers. Libraries were prepared by immunoSEQ multiplex PCR; TCRdb keeps only in-frame clonotypes and omits some of them. Of 100,000 to 120,000 clones listed, around 83% were seen once; the top ten hold 2.5% to 3%. The material sequenced was PBMCs. Every receptor here comes from a woman between 55 and 75 years old in good health and CMV-seropositive.

This clone was recorded a few times. The genes are TRBV15 and TRBJ2-1; possible D gene TRBD2, 6 bases. The ends were cut back, 1 base at V and 8 bases at J, with 18 bases in the middle. The CDR3 totals 16 residues. Per the germline V gene, CDR1 is LNHNV and CDR2 is YYDKDF (reference sequence). CDR3 protein: CATSRAGDPTTDEQFF. The DNA for the CDR3 is TGTGCCACCAGCAGAGCGGGGGACCCCACCACCGATGAGCAGTTCTTC.

This chain links TRBV5-1 with TRBJ2-7; no clear D gene. Trimming took off 5 bases at V and 3 bases at J, with 15 bases between the two ends. Per the germline V gene, CDR1 is SGHRS and CDR2 is YFSETQ. CDR3 size: 14 residues. Written as DNA, the CDR3 is TGCGCCAGCAGACCTGGCGGCACCTACTACGAGCAGTACTTC. Amino acids: CASRPGGTYYEQYF. The whole variable domain, filled in from reference TRBV5-1 and TRBJ2-7, reads KAGVTQTPRYLIKTRGQQVTLSCSPISGHRSVSWYQQTPGQGLQFLFEYFSETQRNKGNFPGRFSGRQFSNSRSEMNVSTLELGDSALYLCASRPGGTYYEQYFGPGTRLTVT.

This clone was recorded once. J is TRBJ2-7 and V is TRBV2; D gene ambiguous. The CDR3 has 11 amino acids. In germline, CDR1 is SNHLY, CDR2 FYNNEI. Trimming took off 6 bases at V and 4 bases at J, with 7 bases between the two ends. CDR3 amino acids: CASSASYEQYF. CDR3 DNA: TGTGCCAGCAGCGCCAGTTACGAGCAGTACTTC.

V usage is TRBV18 and J usage is TRBJ1-1; D perhaps matches TRBD1 (6 bases). The CDR3 totals 16 residues. CDR1 is KGHSH, CDR2 LQKENI, per germline. With 3 bases removed from V and 1 base from J, the gap between germline ends came to 15 bases. CDR3 protein: CASSPALGTSNTEAFF. CDR3 DNA sequence: TGTGCCAGCTCACCGGCCCTCGGGACATCGAACACTGAAGCTTTCTTT.

The chain carries TRBV5-1 and TRBJ2-3; D is unresolved. The CDR3 loop spans 14 amino acids. The germline gives CDR1 SGHRS, CDR2 YFSETQ. Trimming left V 3 bases short and J 0 bases short, with 8 bases between. The CDR3 region has the DNA TGCGCCAGCAGCTCCTCCGGGAGCACAGATACGCAGTATTTT. It translates to CASSSSGSTDTQYF.

J is TRBJ2-7 and V is TRBV10-3; 8 bases agree with TRBD2. Germline CDR1 is ENHRY and CDR2 is SYGVKD. The junction had 15 bases not matched to a gene; V was cut back by 10 bases and J by 4 bases. This CDR3 region has 15 residues. The CDR3 region is CATLAGPSSVYEQYF. DNA for the CDR3: TGTGCCACCTTAGCGGGGCCCAGTAGTGTTTACGAGCAGTACTTC.